Below, 18 T cell receptor beta chains from the same sample are listed, as sequenced in a study of T cell repertoires in cytomegalovirus infection. TCRdb reanalysed the reads using MiXCR and keeps one entry per CDR3 protein. The top ten hold 3.5% to 4.5% of the sample, which has approximately 320,000 distinct CDR3 sequences, over 7.5% seen once. The sequenced sample consisted of PBMCs. These receptors were collected from a human donor in good health (CMV status not recorded). Some clones in this sample may be carry-over from other donors' samples.

This clonotype was seen many times. The chain employs TRBV7-6 and TRBJ2-1; 7 bases map to TRBD1. The trim removed 5 bases at V and 8 bases at J, leaving 3 bases unmatched. This CDR3 spans 12 amino acids. Per germline, CDR1 SGHVS and CDR2 FNYEAQ. The CDR3, as DNA: TGTGCCAGCAGCCCTGACAGGGATGAGCAGTTCTTC. Its protein is CASSPDRDEQFF.

The chain combines TRBV30 with TRBJ2-3, with 10 nucleotides matching TRBD1. Trimming at V came to 5 bases and at J to 4 bases, leaving 6 bases not matched to a gene. Germline CDR1 and CDR2: GTSNPN and SVGIG (reference sequence). This CDR3 is 14 amino acids long. CDR3 DNA: TGTGCCTGGGTGGACAGGGGGTCGGCAGATACGCAGTATTTT. It encodes CAWVDRGSADTQYF.

The rearrangement links TRBV19 to TRBJ1-2; D is unresolved. The germline V gene encodes CDR1 LNHDA and CDR2 SQIVND (reference sequence). There are 16 residues in the CDR3. Trimming cost V 1 base and J 8 bases, with 20 bases left between them. The CDR3 loop is CASSIASSGELRGYTF. The CDR3 coding sequence is TGTGCCAGTAGTATAGCGTCGAGTGGGGAATTAAGAGGCTACACCTTC. Full variable domain (rest looked up from reference TRBV19 and TRBJ1-2): DGGITQSPKYLFRKEGQNVTLSCEQNLNHDAMYWYRQDPGQGLRLIYYSQIVNDFQKGDIAEGYSVSREKKESFPLTVTSAQKNPTAFYLCASSIASSGELRGYTFGSGTRLTVV.

The V gene is TRBV5-6, the J gene TRBJ2-2, with TRBD2 matching over 7 bases. CDR3 size: 18 residues. V shed 3 bases and J 1 base; nucleotides not matched to a gene: 12. Germline V gene data show CDR1 as SGHDT and CDR2 as YYEEEE. The CDR3 coding sequence is TGTGCCAGCAGCTCGGCATTTAGGGAGCGGGAGAACACCGGGGAGCTGTTTTTT. Protein product: CASSSAFRERENTGELFF.

This clonotype has only a few counts. The chain links TRBV7-8 to TRBJ2-1; 12 bases are shared with TRBD2. CDR1 is SGHVS and CDR2 is FQNEAQ in the germline V gene. The CDR3 is made up of 16 amino acids. V was clipped by 5 bases and J by 6 bases; unmatched bases: 8. In DNA form, the CDR3 reads TGTGCCAGCAGCGCTAGACTAGCGGGGGCCGCCAATGAGCAGTTCTTC. This codes for CASSARLAGAANEQFF.

This clonotype came up many times. V gene TRBV14 combines with J gene TRBJ1-3; D not certain. Germline CDR1 SGHDN, CDR2 FVKESK. The CDR3 is 16 residues long. The V and J ends lost 0 bases and 5 bases respectively, with 14 bases between them. The CDR3 sequence: CASSQDLRRERNTIYF. The CDR3 DNA follows: TGTGCCAGCAGCCAAGATCTAAGGAGGGAGAGAAACACCATATATTTT.

The rearrangement links TRBV29-1 to TRBJ1-1, with a weak D call TRBD1 (6 bases). From germline, CDR1 is SQVTM and CDR2 ANQGSEA. V shed 7 bases and J shed 5 bases, with 8 bases lying between them. This CDR3 is 10 amino acids long. The DNA of the CDR3 is TGCAGCGCGCAGGGGACTGAAGCTTTCTTT. Translated: CSAQGTEAFF.

This clonotype was observed many times. DNA for the CDR3: TGTGCCAGCAGCCTCCAGCCGGGGGGTAGCGCCTACAATGAGCAGTTCTTC. Protein sequence: CASSLQPGGSAYNEQFF. The chain uses TRBV7-2 and TRBJ2-1, with 7 bases lining up with TRBD2. There are 17 residues in the CDR3. Per germline, CDR1 SGHTA and CDR2 FQGNSA. Germline trimming cut 5 bases from V and 2 bases from J; bases unmatched to any gene: 12.

V gene TRBV15 combines with J gene TRBJ2-2; the D is unclear. This CDR3 region has 13 residues. The germline V gene has CDR1 LNHNV and CDR2 YYDKDF (reference sequence). The V gene lost 1 base and the J gene lost 6 bases, with 6 bases spanning the gap. The CDR3 here is CATSRVSAGELFF. The CDR3 bases are TGTGCCACCAGCAGAGTGTCTGCCGGGGAGCTGTTTTTT.

This clonotype has just a few counts. V is TRBV7-2 and J is TRBJ2-7, with a weak D call TRBD1 (6 bases). This CDR3 spans 16 amino acids. CDR1 and CDR2 from the germline V gene are SGHTA and FQGNSA. V dropped 4 bases and J dropped 3 bases, with 19 bases sitting between them. DNA for the CDR3: TGTGCCAGCAGCTACCCGGCGAGTACGACAGGCTACGAGCAGTACTTC. Residues: CASSYPASTTGYEQYF.

This clonotype was detected ten times or more. The chain employs TRBV7-2 and TRBJ2-7, with 9 bases identical to TRBD1. V was clipped by 3 bases and J by 4 bases; unmatched bases: 7. Germline V gene data show CDR1 as SGHTA and CDR2 as FQGNSA. This CDR3 has 15 residues. The chain's CDR3 is CASSLPTTGGYEQYF. The CDR3 nucleotides are TGTGCCAGCAGCTTGCCCACGACAGGGGGTTACGAGCAGTACTTC.

This clonotype has only a few counts. The chain couples TRBV7-2 to TRBJ1-4; 7 nucleotides match TRBD1. Per the germline V gene, CDR1 is SGHTA and CDR2 is FQGNSA. The CDR3 length is 14 residues. The junction had 3 bases not matched to a gene; V was cut back by 5 bases and J by 3 bases. Written as DNA, the CDR3 is TGTGCCAGCAGCCGGGACAGCTCTAATGAAAAACTGTTTTTT. It yields the protein CASSRDSSNEKLFF.

This clonotype has ten or more counts. The chain recombines TRBV7-2 with TRBJ2-1; TRBD2 matches at 10 bases. This CDR3 has 15 residues. CDR1 is SGHTA, CDR2 FQGNSA, per germline. Trimming removed 5 bases from V and 3 bases from J; junction bases left unmatched: 4. For the CDR3, the DNA is TGTGCCAGCAGCAACGGACTAGCGGACTACAATGAGCAGTTCTTC. Its translation: CASSNGLADYNEQFF.

At least ten counts were recorded for this clonotype. The chain links TRBV12-3 or TRBV12-4 to TRBJ1-6; no reliable D call. The V end lost 6 bases, the J end lost 0 bases, and 12 bases lay between the germline ends. CDR3 size: 16 residues. The CDR3 spells CASSSGGPSYNSPLHF. DNA for the CDR3: TGTGCCAGCAGCTCCGGAGGGCCCTCCTATAATTCACCCCTCCACTTT.

This clonotype was seen many times. The chain links TRBV4-3 to TRBJ2-2; no reliable D call. Trimming removed 1 base at V and 6 bases at J, with 6 bases between. Germline V gene sequence: CDR1 LGHNA, CDR2 YSLEER. The CDR3 loop spans 13 amino acids. The chain's CDR3 is CASSQVLAGELFF. In DNA form, the CDR3 reads TGCGCCAGCAGCCAAGTCTTAGCCGGGGAGCTGTTTTTT.

This clonotype was detected ten times or more. The chain recombines TRBV7-2 with TRBJ2-7; 7 bases line up with TRBD2. V dropped 3 bases and J dropped 1; count of bases not matched to a gene: 6. This CDR3 spans 15 amino acids. CDR1 and CDR2 from the germline V gene are SGHTA and FQGNSA. The CDR3 DNA reads TGTGCCAGCAGCTTTTTTGGGGGGGGATCCTACGAGCAGTACTTC. It is translated as CASSFFGGGSYEQYF.

The chain uses TRBV6-6 and TRBJ1-5, with D possibly being TRBD1 (6 bases). Germline-derived CDR1 and CDR2 are MNHNY and SVGAGI (reference sequence). The ends were cut back, 7 bases at V and 6 bases at J, with 13 bases in the middle. The CDR3 loop spans 13 amino acids. This CDR3 reads CASNLRGSQPQHF. For the CDR3, the DNA is TGTGCCAGCAACCTCAGGGGTTCTCAGCCCCAGCATTTT.

This clonotype has ten or more counts. The rearrangement links TRBV28 to TRBJ2-3, with 7 bases matching TRBD1. This CDR3 spans 11 amino acids. Germline V gene lookup returns CDR1 MDHEN and CDR2 SYDVKM. After removal of 7 bases from V and 10 bases from J, the junction contained 5 bases not matched to a gene. The CDR3 loop reads CASTSDRSQYF. For the CDR3, the DNA is TGTGCCAGCACCTCGGACAGGTCGCAGTATTTT. The full variable domain, its missing parts supplied by reference TRBV28 and TRBJ2-3, is DVKVTQSSRYLVKRTGEKVFLECVQDMDHENMFWYRQDPGLGLRLIYFSYDVKMKEKGDIPEGYSVSREKKERFSLILESASTNQTSMYLCASTSDRSQYFGPGTRLTVL.